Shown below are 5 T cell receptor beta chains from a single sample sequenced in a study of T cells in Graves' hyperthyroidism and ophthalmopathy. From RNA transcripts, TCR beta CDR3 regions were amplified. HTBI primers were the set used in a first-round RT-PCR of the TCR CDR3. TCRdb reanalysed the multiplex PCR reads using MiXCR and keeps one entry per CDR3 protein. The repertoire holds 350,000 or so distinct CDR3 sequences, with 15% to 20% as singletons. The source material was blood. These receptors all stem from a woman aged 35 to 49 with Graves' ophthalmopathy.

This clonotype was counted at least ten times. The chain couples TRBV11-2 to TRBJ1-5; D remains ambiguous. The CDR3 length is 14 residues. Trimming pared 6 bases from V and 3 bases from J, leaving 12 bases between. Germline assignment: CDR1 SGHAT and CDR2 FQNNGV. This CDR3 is CASSPGSNNQPQHF. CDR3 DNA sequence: TGTGCCAGCAGTCCCGGGAGCAACAATCAGCCCCAGCATTTT.

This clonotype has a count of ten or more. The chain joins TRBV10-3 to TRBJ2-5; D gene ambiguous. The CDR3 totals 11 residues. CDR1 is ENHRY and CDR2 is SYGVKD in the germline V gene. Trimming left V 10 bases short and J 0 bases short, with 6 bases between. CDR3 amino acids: CATRNQETQYF. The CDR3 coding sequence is TGTGCCACGAGGAACCAAGAGACCCAGTACTTC.

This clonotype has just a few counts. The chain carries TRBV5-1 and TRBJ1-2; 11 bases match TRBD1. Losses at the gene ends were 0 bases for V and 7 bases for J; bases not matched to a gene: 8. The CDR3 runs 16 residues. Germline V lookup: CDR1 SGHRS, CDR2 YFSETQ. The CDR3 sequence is CASSLETRTGGRGYTF. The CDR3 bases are TGCGCCAGCAGCTTGGAAACCAGGACAGGGGGCCGTGGCTACACCTTC.

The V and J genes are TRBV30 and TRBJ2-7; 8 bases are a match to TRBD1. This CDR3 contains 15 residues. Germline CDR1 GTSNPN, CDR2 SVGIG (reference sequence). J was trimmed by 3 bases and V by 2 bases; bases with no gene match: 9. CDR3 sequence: CAWSLTGGRFYEQYF. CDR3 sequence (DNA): TGTGCCTGGAGTTTAACAGGGGGACGTTTCTACGAGCAGTACTTC.

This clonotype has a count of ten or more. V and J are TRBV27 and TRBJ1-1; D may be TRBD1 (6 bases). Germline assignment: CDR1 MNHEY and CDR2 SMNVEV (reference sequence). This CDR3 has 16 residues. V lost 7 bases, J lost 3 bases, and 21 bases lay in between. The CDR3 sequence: CASKTPRGARDTEAFF. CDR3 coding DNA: TGTGCCAGCAAAACACCTCGGGGGGCGCGAGACACTGAAGCTTTCTTT.